This paragraph reports one T cell receptor beta chain. These data come from a study of blood T cell repertoires in COVID-19. The overall study: Whether acute or convalescent, the COVID-19 samples came from the United States, Italy and Spain. Sample material is recorded as cDNA or gDNA derived from T cells, B-cell-depleted T cells, or PBMCs.

As handled by the study authors: Researchers report that nucleated cell counts were estimated from reference gene primer amplification. Libraries were prepared by immunoSEQ multiplex PCR; TCRdb keeps only in-frame clonotypes and omits some of them. V, J and clone size are those of that table, while D and trimming were read from the DNA. The sample has 40,000 to 60,000 clones; under 85% are singletons. The sample consisted of peripheral blood. This receptor was obtained from a human donor in a cohort sampled during active COVID-19.

The CDR3 here is CASSLDRASNQPQHF. In DNA form, the CDR3 reads TGCGCCAGCAGCCTGGACAGGGCTAGCAATCAGCCCCAGCATTTT. The chain carries TRBV4-1 and TRBJ1-5; 8 bases align to TRBD1. CDR1 and CDR2 from the germline V gene are MGHRA and YSYEKL. The V segment lost 4 bases and the J segment 0 bases; nucleotides outside the gene matches: 2. The CDR3 extends over 15 amino acids.